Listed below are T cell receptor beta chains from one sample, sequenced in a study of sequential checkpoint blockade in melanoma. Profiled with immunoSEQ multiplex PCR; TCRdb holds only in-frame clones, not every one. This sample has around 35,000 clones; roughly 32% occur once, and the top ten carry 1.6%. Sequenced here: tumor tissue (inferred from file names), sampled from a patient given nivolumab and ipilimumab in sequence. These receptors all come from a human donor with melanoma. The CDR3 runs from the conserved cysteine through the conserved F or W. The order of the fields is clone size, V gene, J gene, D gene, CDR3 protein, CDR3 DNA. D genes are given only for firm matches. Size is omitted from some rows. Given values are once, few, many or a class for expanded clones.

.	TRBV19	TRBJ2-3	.	CASSRGAGAWTDTQYF	TGTGCCAGTTCAAGAGGGGCAGGGGCATGGACAGATACGCAGTATTTT
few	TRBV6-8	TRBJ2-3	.	CASSQGGLTDTQYF	TGTGCCAGCAGCCAAGGAGGGCTCACAGATACGCAGTATTTT
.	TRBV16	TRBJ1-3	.	CASSQGRQGLYTIYF	TGTGCCAGCAGCCAAGGCCGGCAAGGGCTATACACCATATATTTT
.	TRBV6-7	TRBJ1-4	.	CASIMNEKLFF	TGTGCCAGCATTATGAATGAAAAACTGTTTTTT
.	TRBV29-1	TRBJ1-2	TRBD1	CSVSTGVTNYGYTF	TGCAGCGTATCCACAGGGGTTACTAACTATGGCTACACCTTC
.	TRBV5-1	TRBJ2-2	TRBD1	CASSSGQKNTGELFF	TGCGCCAGCAGCTCGGGACAGAAGAACACCGGGGAGCTGTTTTTT
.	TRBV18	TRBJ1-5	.	CASSQFEYPSNQPQHF	TGTGCCAGCTCACAGTTTGAGTATCCTAGCAATCAGCCCCAGCATTTT
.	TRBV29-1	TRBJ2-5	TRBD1	CSVGTGVQETQYF	TGCAGCGTTGGAACAGGGGTCCAAGAGACCCAGTACTTC
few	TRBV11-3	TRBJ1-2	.	CASSLGKHHYGYTF	TGTGCCAGCAGCTTAGGCAAACATCACTATGGCTACACCTTC
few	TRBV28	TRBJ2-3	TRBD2	CASPPLAGHTDTQYF	TGTGCCAGTCCCCCCTTAGCGGGCCACACAGATACGCAGTATTTT
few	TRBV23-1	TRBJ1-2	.	CASSLGRVYGYTF	TGCGCCAGCAGCCTGGGACGTGTCTATGGCTACACCTTC
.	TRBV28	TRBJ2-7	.	CASSLSTYEQYF	TGTGCCAGCAGTTTATCCACCTACGAGCAGTACTTC
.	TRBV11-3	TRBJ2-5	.	CASSSTWGQETQYF	TGTGCCAGCAGCTCTACTTGGGGGCAAGAGACCCAGTACTTC
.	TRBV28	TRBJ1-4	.	CASSEAQGREKLFF	TGTGCCAGCAGCGAAGCCCAGGGGCGTGAAAAACTGTTTTTT
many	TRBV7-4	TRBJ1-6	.	CASNHDGRGSPLHF	TGTGCCAGCAACCACGACGGGAGAGGCTCACCCCTCCACTTT
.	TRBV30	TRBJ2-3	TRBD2	CAWRGLAGLADTQYF	TGTGCCTGGAGGGGACTAGCGGGGTTGGCAGATACGCAGTATTTT
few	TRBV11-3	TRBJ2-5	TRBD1	CASSSLGQGGYQETQYF	TGTGCCAGCAGCTCATTGGGACAGGGGGGCTATCAAGAGACCCAGTACTTC
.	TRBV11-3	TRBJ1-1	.	CASSPEVGRNTEAFF	TGTGCCAGCAGCCCGGAGGTGGGCCGGAACACTGAAGCTTTCTTT
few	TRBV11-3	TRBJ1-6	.	CASSFQGTENSPLHF	TGTGCCAGCAGCTTCCAAGGGACGGAGAATTCACCCCTCCACTTT
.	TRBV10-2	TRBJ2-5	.	CASSESASPYETQYF	TGCGCCAGCAGTGAGTCGGCCAGTCCCTATGAGACCCAGTACTTC
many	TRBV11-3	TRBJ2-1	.	CASSSNSGTPNEQFF	TGTGCCAGCAGCTCGAACTCCGGGACCCCAAATGAGCAGTTCTTC
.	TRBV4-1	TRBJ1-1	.	CASSQVGGGRENTEAFF	TGCGCCAGCAGCCAAGTAGGGGGGGGGAGAGAGAACACTGAAGCTTTCTTT
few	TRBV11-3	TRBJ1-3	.	CASSLTGSSGNTIYF	TGTGCCAGCAGCTTAACAGGGAGCTCTGGAAACACCATATATTTT
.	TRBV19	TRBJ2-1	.	CASSIRPPNGNEQFF	TGTGCCAGTAGTATCAGACCCCCGAATGGCAATGAGCAGTTCTTC
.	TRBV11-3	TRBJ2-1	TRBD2	CASSLQGLAGVGEQFF	TGTGCCAGCAGCTTACAGGGACTAGCGGGGGTGGGTGAGCAGTTCTTC
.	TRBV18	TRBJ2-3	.	CASSPPSLDTQYF	TGTGCCAGCTCACCACCGTCTTTAGATACGCAGTATTTT
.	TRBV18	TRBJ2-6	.	CASSPDSGANVLTF	TGTGCCAGCTCCCCTGATTCGGGGGCCAACGTCCTGACTTTC
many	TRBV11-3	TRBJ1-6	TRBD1	CASSLYGTDNSPLHF	TGTGCCAGCAGCCTCTACGGGACAGATAATTCACCCCTCCACTTT
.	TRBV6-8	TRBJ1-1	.	CASSPRVPTNTEAFF	TGTGCCAGCAGCCCCAGGGTACCTACGAACACTGAAGCTTTCTTT
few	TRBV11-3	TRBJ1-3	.	CASSALISSGNTIYF	TGTGCCAGCAGCGCCTTAATTAGCTCTGGAAACACCATATATTTT
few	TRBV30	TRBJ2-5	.	CAWSVRLGETQYF	TGTGCCTGGAGTGTCAGGCTAGGGGAGACCCAGTACTTC
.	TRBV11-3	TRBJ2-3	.	CASSLEGEPTDTQYF	TGTGCCAGCAGCTTAGAGGGGGAACCCACAGATACGCAGTATTTT
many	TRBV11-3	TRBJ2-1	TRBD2	CASSPGGLADYNEQFF	TGTGCCAGCAGCCCCGGGGGACTAGCGGACTACAATGAGCAGTTCTTC
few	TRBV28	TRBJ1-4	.	CAISKGTPQKLFF	TGTGCCATCTCCAAGGGGACACCCCAAAAACTGTTTTTT
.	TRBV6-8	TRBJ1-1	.	CASSYSPEGRAFF	TGTGCCAGCAGTTACTCCCCCGAGGGGCGGGCTTTCTTT
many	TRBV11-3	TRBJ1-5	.	CASSLTGWGNQPQHF	TGTGCCAGCAGCTTGACAGGTTGGGGCAATCAGCCCCAGCATTTT
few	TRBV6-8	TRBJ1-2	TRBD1	CASSYSGGTVNYGYTF	TGTGCCAGCAGTTACTCAGGCGGGACAGTTAACTATGGCTACACCTTC
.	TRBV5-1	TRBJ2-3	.	CASSLDGGVSTDTQYF	TGCGCCAGCAGCTTGGATGGAGGGGTTAGCACAGATACGCAGTATTTT
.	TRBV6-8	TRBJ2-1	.	CASSYSTALSYNEQFF	TGTGCCAGCAGTTACTCGACAGCACTATCCTACAATGAGCAGTTCTTC
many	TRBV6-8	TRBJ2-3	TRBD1	CASSRTGGDTQYF	TGTGCCAGCAGCCGGACAGGGGGGGATACGCAGTATTTT
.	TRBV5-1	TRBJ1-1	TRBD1	CASSLGDRVNTEAFF	TGCGCCAGCAGCTTGGGGGACAGGGTGAACACTGAAGCTTTCTTT
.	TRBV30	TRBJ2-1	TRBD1	CASRRTGPYNEQFF	TGTGCCTCCAGGAGGACAGGCCCCTACAATGAGCAGTTCTTC
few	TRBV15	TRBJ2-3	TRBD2	CATSAQRMGGGATDTQYF	TGTGCCACCAGCGCCCAGAGGATGGGCGGGGGAGCAACAGATACGCAGTATTTT
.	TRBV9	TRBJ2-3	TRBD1	CASSSGQETTTDTQYF	TGTGCCAGCAGCTCGGGACAGGAGACAACCACAGATACGCAGTATTTT
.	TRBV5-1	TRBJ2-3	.	CASSLAGNRGDTQYF	TGCGCCAGCAGCTTGGCGGGAAATCGGGGAGATACGCAGTATTTT
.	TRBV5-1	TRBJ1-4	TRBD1	CASSRQGMDEKLFF	TGCGCCAGCAGCAGACAGGGGATGGATGAAAAACTGTTTTTT